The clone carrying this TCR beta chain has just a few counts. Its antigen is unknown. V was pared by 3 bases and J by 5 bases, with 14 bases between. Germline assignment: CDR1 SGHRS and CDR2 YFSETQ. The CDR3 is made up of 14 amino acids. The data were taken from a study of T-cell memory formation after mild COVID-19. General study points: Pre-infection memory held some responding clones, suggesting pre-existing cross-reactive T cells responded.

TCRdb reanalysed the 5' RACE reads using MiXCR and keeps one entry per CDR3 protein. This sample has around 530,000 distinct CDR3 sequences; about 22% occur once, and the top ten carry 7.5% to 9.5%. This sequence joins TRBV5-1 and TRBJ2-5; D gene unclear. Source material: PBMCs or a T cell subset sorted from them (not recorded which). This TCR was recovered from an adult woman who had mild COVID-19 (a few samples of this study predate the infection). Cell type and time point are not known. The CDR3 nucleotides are TGCGCCAGCAGCTACGGATACAGCCAGGAGACCCAGTACTTC. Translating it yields CASSYGYSQETQYF.